One sample yielded the 23 T cell receptor beta chains listed below, sequenced in a study of control samples from healthy donors and cancer patients. The repertoire was sequenced with immunoSEQ multiplex PCR; TCRdb's copy has only in-frame clones and lacks some. The table records 150,000 to 190,000 clones, 93% of them present only once. The sample taken for sequencing was blood. The receptors were sampled from a man in his fifties in good health.

The V and J genes are TRBV15 and TRBJ1-2; 7 bases are shared with TRBD1. The CDR3 extends over 14 amino acids. J was trimmed by 5 bases and V by 0 bases; bases with no gene match: 3. Germline CDR1 is LNHNV and CDR2 is YYDKDF (reference sequence). The DNA of the CDR3 is TGTGCCACCAGCAGAGAGACAGGGTGGTATGGCTACACCTTC. It translates to CATSRETGWYGYTF.

This chain links TRBV19 with TRBJ2-7; 7 bases fit TRBD1. The germline V gene has CDR1 LNHDA and CDR2 SQIVND (reference sequence). The V segment lost 6 bases and the J segment 6 bases; nucleotides outside the gene matches: 17. This CDR3 is 16 amino acids long. CDR3 amino acids: CASRNSPGTAYSEQYF. The CDR3 DNA is TGTGCCAGTAGAAATTCTCCCGGGACAGCTTATAGCGAGCAGTACTTC.

This clone has only one observation. This chain joins TRBV28 and TRBJ1-1, with D hard to call. This CDR3 comprises 14 residues. Trimming cost V 7 bases and J 0 bases, with 12 bases left between them. The V gene's germline CDR1 is MDHEN and CDR2 SYDVKM. CDR3 sequence (DNA): TGTGCCAGCACACGGCGAAGACTGAACACTGAAGCTTTCTTT. Translated, it gives CASTRRRLNTEAFF.

The chain recombines TRBV9 with TRBJ2-1; 12 bases align to TRBD2. This CDR3 contains 16 residues. V was clipped by 2 bases and J by 3 bases; unmatched bases: 3. Per the germline V gene, CDR1 is SGDLS and CDR2 is YYNGEE. This CDR3 is CASSVLTSGSYNEQFF. The CDR3 nucleotides read TGTGCCAGCAGCGTCCTGACTAGCGGGAGCTACAATGAGCAGTTCTTC.

The V call is TRBV18, the J call TRBJ2-2; a weak D match, TRBD1 (5 bases). V lost 3 bases, J lost 7 bases, and 12 bases lay in between. The germline CDR1 and CDR2 sequences are KGHSH and LQKENI. The length of the CDR3 is 14 residues. The CDR3 region is CASSPDILSGELFF. The CDR3 DNA reads TGTGCCAGCTCACCGGACATCCTAAGCGGGGAGCTGTTTTTT.

The V call is TRBV4-1, the J call TRBJ1-4, with a possible D match to TRBD1 (5 bases). CDR1 is MGHRA and CDR2 is YSYEKL in the germline V gene. CDR3 length: 15 amino acids. With 0 bases removed from V and 6 bases from J, the gap between germline ends came to 11 bases. In nucleotides, the CDR3 is TGCGCCAGCAGCCAAGAGGGCAGGGAAGATGAAAAACTGTTTTTT. It translates to CASSQEGREDEKLFF.

The genes are TRBV6-1 and TRBJ2-1, with D tentatively TRBD2 (5 bases). CDR1 is MNHNS and CDR2 is SASEGT in the germline V gene. This CDR3 region has 15 residues. The V end lost 3 bases, the J end lost 4 bases, and 13 bases lay between the germline ends. The DNA of the CDR3 is TGTGCCAGCAGTGAGGTGCGGGTCCCGTACAATGAGCAGTTCTTC. It yields the protein CASSEVRVPYNEQFF.

The rearrangement joins TRBV6-1 to TRBJ1-6; D call uncertain. CDR1 is MNHNS and CDR2 is SASEGT in the germline V gene. Trimming removed 3 bases at V and 0 bases at J, with 6 bases between. This CDR3 has 15 amino acids. CDR3 DNA: TGTGCCAGCAGTGATAGGAGCTCCTATAATTCACCCCTCCACTTT. Translating gives CASSDRSSYNSPLHF.

This chain uses TRBV10-2 with TRBJ2-3, with D hard to call. Germline CDR1 reads WSHSY; CDR2 reads SAAADI. This CDR3 has 17 amino acids. The ends were cut back, 0 bases at V and 2 bases at J, with 15 bases in the middle. CDR3 DNA: TGCGCCAGCAGTGAGTCGACGTGGGTCCCTGACACAGATACGCAGTATTTT. This gives the protein CASSESTWVPDTDTQYF.

The chain employs TRBV5-1 and TRBJ1-1, with TRBD1 matching over 9 bases. CDR1 and CDR2 from the germline V gene are SGHRS and YFSETQ. CDR3 length: 17 residues. V shed 0 bases and J 5 bases; nucleotides not matched to a gene: 11. CDR3 region: CASSLGFGGTGNTEAFF. In DNA form, the CDR3 reads TGCGCCAGCAGCTTGGGGTTTGGGGGGACAGGGAATACTGAAGCTTTCTTT.

Concerning this clone: One end of the junction does not line up with germline, which may come from a read error. V and J are TRBV5-4 and TRBJ1-1; 10 nucleotides line up with TRBD1. The length of the CDR3 is 15 residues. CDR1 and CDR2 from the germline V gene are SGHNT and YYREEE (reference sequence). The CDR3 bases are TGTGCCAGCACCTTGACAGGGGGCGGGAACACTGAAGCTTTCTTT. Encoded protein: CASTLTGGGNTEAFF.

This clone was counted a single time. The chain uses TRBV7-6 and TRBJ1-2; TRBD1 agrees at 7 bases. V was clipped by 5 bases and J by 4 bases; unmatched bases: 4. The CDR3 spans 13 residues. The germline CDR1 and CDR2 sequences are SGHVS and FNYEAQ. This CDR3 is CASSETGFYGYTF. CDR3 sequence (DNA): TGTGCCAGCAGCGAGACAGGGTTCTATGGCTACACCTTC.

The chain is built from TRBV5-1 and TRBJ2-7, with 8 bases identical to TRBD2. Germline V lookup: CDR1 SGHRS, CDR2 YFSETQ. The CDR3 is made up of 15 amino acids. V lost 0 bases to trimming and J lost 4 bases; unmatched junction nucleotides: 6. CDR3 DNA: TGCGCCAGCAGCTTGGCATCTAGCGGGTCATACGAGCAGTACTTC. The encoded protein is CASSLASSGSYEQYF.

The chain uses TRBV7-8 and TRBJ1-1; the D is unclear. Per germline, CDR1 SGHVS and CDR2 FQNEAQ. CDR3 length equals 13 residues. Trimming took 2 bases from V and 4 from J, leaving 8 bases between them. The CDR3 DNA reads as TGTGCCAGCAGCTTAATCCTGGGCACTGAAGCTTTCTTT. The encoded protein is CASSLILGTEAFF.

The chain employs TRBV3-1 (or the pseudogene TRBV3-2) and TRBJ2-5; D unresolved. Germline CDR1 is LGHDT and CDR2 is YNNKEL (reference sequence). V dropped 0 bases and J dropped 2 bases, with 7 bases sitting between them. The CDR3 sequence is 14 residues long. CDR3 sequence: CASSQDPQQETQYF. The CDR3 DNA reads as TGTGCCAGCAGCCAAGACCCACAACAAGAGACCCAGTACTTC.

The chain is built from TRBV5-4 and TRBJ2-7, with 10 bases identical to TRBD1. The CDR3 consists of 16 residues. CDR1 and CDR2 from the germline V gene are SGHNT and YYREEE (reference sequence). Germline trimming cut 0 bases from V and 2 bases from J; bases unmatched to any gene: 5. The CDR3 protein is CASSLVVTGGTYEQYF. The CDR3 DNA reads TGTGCCAGCAGCTTGGTGGTGACAGGGGGCACCTACGAGCAGTACTTC.

The rearrangement links TRBV12-3 or TRBV12-4 to TRBJ1-6; 7 bases agree with TRBD1. The CDR3 sequence is 13 residues long. The V gene end was trimmed by 6 bases and the J gene end by 7 bases; junction bases not matched to a gene: 3. As DNA, the CDR3 is TGTGCCAGCAGAGGGGGCCAAAATTCACCCCTCCACTTT. Its translation: CASRGGQNSPLHF.

The V and J genes are TRBV6-5 and TRBJ1-4, with no clear D. Germline CDR1 MNHEY, CDR2 SVGAGI. The CDR3 sequence is 12 residues long. With 0 bases removed from V and 8 bases from J, the gap between germline ends came to 4 bases. CDR3 sequence: CASSYSKEKLFF. In DNA form, the CDR3 reads TGTGCCAGCAGTTACTCGAAGGAAAAACTGTTTTTT.

V usage is TRBV7-9 and J usage is TRBJ2-7; D call uncertain. V shed 1 base and J shed 3 bases, with 10 bases lying between them. The CDR3 covers 14 residues. Germline values: CDR1 SEHNR, CDR2 FQNEAQ (reference sequence). The CDR3 DNA is TGTGCCAGCAGCTTAGTGCAAGAGCTCTACGAGCAGTACTTC. Residues: CASSLVQELYEQYF.

The chain is built from TRBV11-2 and TRBJ1-1; weak D call: TRBD1 (6 bases). This CDR3 is built from 14 residues. Trimming took off 3 bases at V and 1 base at J, with 9 bases between the two ends. Germline V gene lookup returns CDR1 SGHAT and CDR2 FQNNGV. The CDR3 DNA reads as TGTGCCAGCAGCTTTTCGGGGGCGAACACTGAAGCTTTCTTT. It yields the protein CASSFSGANTEAFF.

The rearrangement joins TRBV4-1 to TRBJ2-4; 15 bases are shared with TRBD2. The CDR3 spans 20 residues. Losses at the gene ends were 0 bases for V and 1 base for J; bases not matched to a gene: 7. Germline-derived CDR1 and CDR2 are MGHRA and YSYEKL. The CDR3: CASSQDGTSGRTSAKNIQYF. The DNA of the CDR3 is TGCGCCAGCAGCCAAGACGGGACTAGCGGGAGGACGAGTGCCAAAAACATTCAGTACTTC.

The rearrangement uses TRBV28 and TRBJ1-2; D not certain. CDR3 length: 14 residues. Germline V gene lookup returns CDR1 MDHEN and CDR2 SYDVKM. V was cut by 3 bases and J by 2 bases, with 10 bases left in between. The chain's CDR3 is CASSLVGFNYGYTF. The CDR3 DNA reads TGTGCCAGCAGTTTGGTTGGATTCAACTATGGCTACACCTTC.

V is TRBV28 and J is TRBJ1-5; tentative D call: TRBD1 (6 bases). CDR1 and CDR2 (germline): MDHEN, SYDVKM. The CDR3 runs 14 residues. The ends were cut back, 4 bases at V and 9 bases at J, with 16 bases in the middle. The chain's CDR3 is CASSSRQEKLPQHF. The DNA for the CDR3 is TGTGCCAGCAGTTCCCGACAGGAAAAATTGCCCCAGCATTTT.